This TCR beta chain was recorded in a study of T cells in Graves' hyperthyroidism and ophthalmopathy. The wider study: Peripheral blood was acquired at first diagnosis, ahead of any therapy whatsoever.

This CDR3 spans 14 amino acids. CDR1 and CDR2 (germline): SGHDT, YYEEEE. The V end was cut by 5 bases, the J end by 3 bases, with 14 bases between. The sample holds a few counts of this clonotype. Its antigen is currently unknown. Study-level points and caveats: Most thyroid clonotypes expanded above 0.001 were also detected in blood.

Amplified TCR beta CDR3 regions derived from RNA transcripts. During a first-round RT-PCR of the TCR CDR3, the HTBI primer set was used. TCRdb redid the calling of the multiplex PCR reads with MiXCR, one entry per CDR3 protein. The table shows 300,000 to 400,000 distinct CDR3 sequences, with around a sixth occurring only once. Diagnostic decisions used clinical symptoms, serum thyroxine and TRAb, thyroid ultrasound and orbital computed tomography. The source is a woman between 45 and 65 years old with Graves' hyperthyroidism. V is TRBV5-6 and J is TRBJ1-2; D not certain. Sequencing was performed on blood. The DNA of the CDR3 is TGTGCCAGCAGTCCCCGACGGAATCACTATGGCTACACCTTC. Residues: CASSPRRNHYGYTF.